The following is a T cell receptor (beta chain) sequence with its context. The antigen remains unidentified. TCRdb analysed the RT-PCR reads with MiXCR anew, one entry per CDR3 protein. The sample lists 280,000 or so distinct CDR3 sequences, roughly 22% occurring once. This sample was taken from a study of response to subunit inactivated influenza vaccine. Whole-study results and caveats: New T cells are recruited in small numbers by each seasonal influenza vaccination, according to the authors' suggestion.

The CDR3 is 13 residues long. With 1 base removed from V and 5 bases from J, the gap between germline ends came to 11 bases. The V gene's germline CDR1 is GTSNPN and CDR2 SVGIG (reference sequence). Sequencing was performed on PBMCs from blood, taken approximately 20 months after vaccination. The chain combines TRBV30 with TRBJ1-1; D not resolved. The TCR originated in a man in his fifties or sixties who received an inactivated influenza vaccine. CDR3 nucleotides: TGTGCCTGGAGTGAACGGAGCGGGACTGAAGCTTTCTTT. Translating it yields CAWSERSGTEAFF.